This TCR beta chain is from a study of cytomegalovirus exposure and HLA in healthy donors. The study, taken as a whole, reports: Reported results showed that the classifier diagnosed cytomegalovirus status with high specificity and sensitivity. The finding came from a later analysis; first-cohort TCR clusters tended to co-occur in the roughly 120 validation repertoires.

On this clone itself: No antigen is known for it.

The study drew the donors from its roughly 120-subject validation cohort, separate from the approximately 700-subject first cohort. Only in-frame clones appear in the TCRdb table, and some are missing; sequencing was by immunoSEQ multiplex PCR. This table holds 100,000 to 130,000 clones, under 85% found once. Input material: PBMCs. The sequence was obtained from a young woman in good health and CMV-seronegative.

The CDR3 DNA reads as TGTGCCAGCAGCGTAGCGAGCGGGGGTACCACAGATACGCAGTATTTT. Its protein product is CASSVASGGTTDTQYF. The chain has TRBV9 and TRBJ2-3; 8 bases map to TRBD2. After removal of 0 bases from V and 2 bases from J, the junction contained 5 bases not matched to a gene. The CDR3 extends over 16 amino acids. CDR1 and CDR2 from the germline V gene are SGDLS and YYNGEE.